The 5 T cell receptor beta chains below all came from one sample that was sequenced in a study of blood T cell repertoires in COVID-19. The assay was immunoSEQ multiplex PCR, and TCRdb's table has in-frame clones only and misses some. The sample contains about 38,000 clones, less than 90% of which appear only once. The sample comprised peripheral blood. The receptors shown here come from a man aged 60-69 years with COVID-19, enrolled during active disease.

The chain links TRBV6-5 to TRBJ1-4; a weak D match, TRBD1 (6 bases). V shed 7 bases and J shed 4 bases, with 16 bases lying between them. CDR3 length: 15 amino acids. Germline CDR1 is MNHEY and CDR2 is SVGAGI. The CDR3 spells CASKGEGRVNEKLFF. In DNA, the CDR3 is TGTGCCAGCAAGGGGGAGGGACGGGTTAATGAAAAACTGTTTTTT.

The CDR3, as DNA: TGTGCCAGCAGTTCGCCCTCTCTAGGTGGAGTCCAGGGAGAGACCCAGTACTTC. Translation: CASSSPSLGGVQGETQYF. The V call is TRBV27, the J call TRBJ2-5, with TRBD1 as a possible D gene (5 bases). V lost 4 bases and J lost 4, with 25 bases in between. Germline lookup yields CDR1 MNHEY and CDR2 SMNVEV (reference sequence). The CDR3 consists of 18 residues.

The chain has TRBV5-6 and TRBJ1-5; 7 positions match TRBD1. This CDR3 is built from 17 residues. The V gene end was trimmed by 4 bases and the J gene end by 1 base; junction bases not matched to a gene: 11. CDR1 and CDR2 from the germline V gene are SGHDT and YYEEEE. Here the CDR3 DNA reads TGTGCCAGCAGCCCCACCTCCTCGACAGGGAGCAATCAGCCCCAGCATTTT. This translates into CASSPTSSTGSNQPQHF.

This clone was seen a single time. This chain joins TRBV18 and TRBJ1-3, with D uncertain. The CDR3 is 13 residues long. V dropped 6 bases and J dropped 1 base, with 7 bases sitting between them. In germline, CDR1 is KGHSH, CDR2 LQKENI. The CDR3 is CASSEASGNTIYF. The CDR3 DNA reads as TGTGCCAGCTCGGAGGCTTCTGGAAACACCATATATTTT.

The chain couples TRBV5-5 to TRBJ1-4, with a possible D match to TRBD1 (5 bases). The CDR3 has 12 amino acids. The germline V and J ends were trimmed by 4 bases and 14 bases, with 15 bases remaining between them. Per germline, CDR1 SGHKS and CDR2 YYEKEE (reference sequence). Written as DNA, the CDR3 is TGTGCCAGCAGCGATGGGGCAGGGCGGCTGTTTTTT. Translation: CASSDGAGRLFF.